These 4 T cell receptor beta chains share one sample of origin, sequenced in a study of T cell responses to AZD1222 COVID-19 vaccine. TCRdb keeps only in-frame clones here, not all; method: immunoSEQ multiplex PCR. Of under 80,000 clones in the sample, approximately 90% were seen once. Material: peripheral blood, obtained on day 0 of AZD1222 vaccination. Every receptor here comes from an adult in good health.

The chain links TRBV19 to TRBJ2-3; D call uncertain. The germline CDR1 and CDR2 sequences are LNHDA and SQIVND (reference sequence). Trimming cost V 0 bases and J 0 bases, with 4 bases left between them. The CDR3 spans 14 residues. The chain's CDR3 is CASSIEASTDTQYF. CDR3 sequence (DNA): TGTGCCAGTAGTATAGAGGCTAGCACAGATACGCAGTATTTT.

This clone was detected only once. This sequence joins TRBV4-1 and TRBJ2-1, with unresolved D. Germline CDR1 and CDR2: MGHRA and YSYEKL. This CDR3 comprises 11 residues. V shed 1 base and J shed 10 bases, with 5 bases lying between them. The CDR3 loop reads CASSQAREQFF. The CDR3 region has the DNA TGCGCCAGCAGCCAAGCCAGGGAGCAGTTCTTC.

CDR3 DNA sequence: TGTGCCAGCAGTGGGCGGCAGGGAGGCACTGAAGCTTTCTTT. It codes for CASSGRQGGTEAFF. The rearrangement joins TRBV2 to TRBJ1-1; possible D gene TRBD1, 5 bases. V gave up 4 bases and J gave up 4 bases, with 13 bases separating them. The CDR3 is made up of 14 amino acids. Per the germline V gene, CDR1 is SNHLY and CDR2 is FYNNEI.

The CDR3 nucleotides read TGTGCCAGCAGTAGAACCGGGGAGCTGTTTTTT. As protein: CASSRTGELFF. The rearrangement links TRBV11-1 to TRBJ2-2; D is uncertain. CDR3 size: 11 residues. Germline CDR1 is SGHAT and CDR2 is FQDESV (reference sequence). Between the trimmed V and J ends, which lost 6 bases and 5 bases, there was a span of 4 bases.